This T cell receptor beta chain is from a study of CD8+ T cells in alopecia areata. Regarding treatment: oral pan-JAK inhibitor, 5-10 mg twice daily. CDR3 length equals 16 residues. Germline V gene sequence: CDR1 MNHEY, CDR2 SMNVEV (reference sequence). Losses at the gene ends were 4 bases for V and 8 bases for J; bases not matched to a gene: 8. Extracted from the samples, RNA was reverse transcribed into cDNA to serve as the sequencing template. Profiled with immunoSEQ multiplex PCR; TCRdb holds only in-frame clones, not every one. The sample has around 150,000 clones, less than 80% seen once. In its sample, this clone was seen a few times.

The receptor comes from a human donor with alopecia areata. The starting material was CD4+ T cells sorted from blood, obtained at week 24, from a patient treated with tofacitinib. The chain joins TRBV27 to TRBJ2-1, with 13 positions matching TRBD2. This CDR3 reads CASSSLTSGGADEQFF. The CDR3, as DNA: TGTGCCAGCAGTTCCCTCACTAGCGGGGGGGCCGATGAGCAGTTCTTC.